These 19 T cell receptor beta chains were all obtained from the same sample, sequenced in a study of blood T cell repertoires in COVID-19. Generated by immunoSEQ multiplex PCR, the TCRdb table keeps only in-frame clones and is missing some. Of roughly 120,000 clones in the sample, 60% to 85% were seen once. The sequenced material came from peripheral blood. These TCRs come from a man aged 70 or older with acute or convalescent COVID-19.

V is TRBV24-1 and J is TRBJ2-1, with 9 bases lining up with TRBD1. There are 16 residues in the CDR3. With V trimmed by 4 bases and J by 5 bases, 8 bases remained unmatched. Germline assignment: CDR1 KGHDR and CDR2 SFDVKD. CDR3 in DNA: TGTGCCACCAGTGACCGCCGGGACAGGGCAAACAATGAGCAGTTCTTC. This translates into CATSDRRDRANNEQFF.

The CDR3 sequence: CASTRTSDEQYF. Written as DNA, the CDR3 is TGTGCCAGCACCAGGACATCTGACGAGCAGTACTTC. The gene calls are TRBV7-9 and TRBJ2-7, with D possibly TRBD1 on 5 matching bases. This CDR3 comprises 12 residues. CDR1 is SEHNR and CDR2 is FQNEAQ in the germline V gene (reference sequence). With 7 bases removed from V and 5 bases from J, the gap between germline ends came to 12 bases.

This rearrangement joins TRBV15 to TRBJ2-1; TRBD2 matches at 9 bases. CDR1 is LNHNV, CDR2 YYDKDF, per germline (reference sequence). The V and J ends lost 0 bases and 6 bases, in that order; junction bases with no gene match: 6. There are 16 residues in the CDR3. The CDR3 loop is CATSRDLAGSSNEQFF. The CDR3 DNA is TGTGCCACCAGCAGAGACCTAGCGGGATCGAGCAATGAGCAGTTCTTC.

CDR3 amino acids: CASSIQQGVKAEAFF. The CDR3, as DNA: TGTGCCAGTAGTATCCAACAGGGGGTGAAGGCTGAAGCTTTCTTT. The V call is TRBV19, the J call TRBJ1-1; 8 bases fit TRBD1. V gave up 3 bases and J gave up 6 bases; unmatched junction bases: 9. The germline V gene has CDR1 LNHDA and CDR2 SQIVND (reference sequence). This CDR3 comprises 15 residues.

The rearrangement links TRBV13 to TRBJ2-7; D perhaps matches TRBD1 (6 bases). Germline V gene lookup returns CDR1 PRHDT and CDR2 FYEKMQ (reference sequence). The V end lost 4 bases, the J end lost 0 bases, and 13 bases lay between the germline ends. This CDR3 comprises 15 residues. CDR3: CASSSYTRGSYEQYF. For the CDR3, the DNA is TGTGCCAGCAGCTCCTATACCAGGGGCTCCTACGAGCAGTACTTC.

This chain uses TRBV7-6 with TRBJ2-1; TRBD1 matches 9 bases. V shed 3 bases and J 0 bases; nucleotides not matched to a gene: 6. This CDR3 region has 17 residues. Germline CDR1 is SGHVS and CDR2 is FNYEAQ. The CDR3 DNA reads TGTGCCAGCAGCTTCCACAGGGGGCAGAGCTCCTACAATGAGCAGTTCTTC. This codes for CASSFHRGQSSYNEQFF.

The gene calls are TRBV5-1 and TRBJ2-7; 8 nucleotides match TRBD1. Germline lookup yields CDR1 SGHRS and CDR2 YFSETQ. Trimming cost V 5 bases and J 5 bases; bases outside gene matches: 9. This CDR3 has 14 residues. The CDR3 spells CASSPGQASDEQYF. CDR3 DNA sequence: TGCGCCAGCAGTCCGGGACAGGCCAGTGACGAGCAGTACTTC. The full variable domain, with the rest looked up from reference TRBV5-1 and TRBJ2-7, is KAGVTQTPRYLIKTRGQQVTLSCSPISGHRSVSWYQQTPGQGLQFLFEYFSETQRNKGNFPGRFSGRQFSNSRSEMNVSTLELGDSALYLCASSPGQASDEQYFGPGTRLTVT.

The V call is TRBV27, the J call TRBJ2-5; D is perhaps TRBD1 (5 bases). Germline CDR1 MNHEY, CDR2 SMNVEV (reference sequence). V lost 4 bases and J 5 bases, leaving 14 bases between the germline ends. The CDR3 runs to 14 residues. The CDR3 sequence: CASSSHDNRETQYF. The CDR3 DNA reads as TGTGCCAGCAGTTCTCATGATAACAGGGAGACCCAGTACTTC.

This chain joins TRBV7-3 and TRBJ2-2, with 14 nucleotides matching TRBD2. J was trimmed by 0 bases and V by 5 bases; bases with no gene match: 2. The CDR3 totals 17 residues. The V gene's germline CDR1 is SGHTA and CDR2 FQGTGA. The CDR3 nucleotides are TGTGCCAGCAGCAGACTAGCGGGAGGGACGAACACCGGGGAGCTGTTTTTT. It translates to CASSRLAGGTNTGELFF.

The gene calls are TRBV2 and TRBJ2-1; 11 bases fit TRBD2. The junction had 4 bases not matched to a gene; V was cut back by 5 bases and J by 4 bases. Germline assignment: CDR1 SNHLY and CDR2 FYNNEI. The CDR3 spans 15 residues. CDR3 amino acids: CASSQGTSGYNEQFF. The CDR3 nucleotides are TGTGCCAGCAGTCAAGGGACTAGCGGATACAATGAGCAGTTCTTC.

The chain couples TRBV2 to TRBJ2-1, with TRBD1 matching 9 bases. The V gene end was trimmed by 6 bases and the J gene end by 4 bases; junction bases not matched to a gene: 7. The germline gives CDR1 SNHLY, CDR2 FYNNEI. There are 15 residues in the CDR3. CDR3 DNA: TGTGCCAGCAGGAGGGGACAGGGCGCGTACAATGAGCAGTTCTTC. Amino acids: CASRRGQGAYNEQFF.

V is TRBV29-1 and J is TRBJ1-4, with D possibly being TRBD1 (6 bases). Germline loops: CDR1 SQVTM, CDR2 ANQGSEA. The CDR3 covers 12 residues. Between the trimmed V and J ends, which lost 4 bases and 5 bases, there was a span of 8 bases. The CDR3: CSVAGQNEKLFF. DNA for the CDR3: TGCAGCGTTGCCGGACAGAATGAAAAACTGTTTTTT.

The chain links TRBV7-2 to TRBJ2-3; 7 bases are shared with TRBD2. The J segment lost 6 bases and the V segment lost 1 base, leaving 4 bases of the junction unmatched. The CDR3 sequence is 14 residues long. Germline values: CDR1 SGHTA, CDR2 FQGNSA. This chain's CDR3 is CASSLELAEDTQYF. CDR3 nucleotides: TGTGCCAGCAGCTTAGAGCTAGCGGAGGATACGCAGTATTTT.

The chain joins TRBV6-2 or TRBV6-3 to TRBJ1-5; D possibly corresponds to TRBD1 (5 bases). Germline lookup yields CDR1 MNHEY and CDR2 SVGEGT. The CDR3 has 15 amino acids. V shed 2 bases and J shed 4 bases, with 12 bases lying between them. CDR3 sequence (DNA): TGTGCCAGCAGTTACCGCGGGGGTGAGAATCAGCCCCAGCATTTT. Amino acid sequence: CASSYRGGENQPQHF.

This chain connects TRBV6-2 or TRBV6-3 to TRBJ2-3, with D possibly being TRBD1 (6 bases). This CDR3 is 14 amino acids long. From germline, CDR1 is MNHEY and CDR2 SVGEGT. The V gene lost 6 bases and the J gene lost 1 base, with 11 bases spanning the gap. CDR3 nucleotides: TGTGCCAGCAGCACAGGGTTCGGCACAGATACGCAGTATTTT. Its protein is CASSTGFGTDTQYF.

This clone was seen just once. CDR3 DNA sequence: TGCGCCAGCAGCCAAGGGGACAGGGGACACTACGAGCAGTACTTC. It codes for CASSQGDRGHYEQYF. The chain recombines TRBV4-1 with TRBJ2-7, with TRBD1 matching over 10 bases. CDR1 MGHRA and CDR2 YSYEKL come from the germline V gene. The V gene end was trimmed by 1 base and the J gene end by 3 bases; junction bases not matched to a gene: 3. The CDR3 has 15 residues.

This chain uses TRBV18 with TRBJ1-5; a weak D match, TRBD1 (6 bases). Trimming removed 3 bases from V and 9 bases from J, with 18 bases in between. The CDR3 is 15 amino acids. CDR1 is KGHSH, CDR2 LQKENI, per germline. The CDR3: CASSPRGAPNRPQHF. The DNA for the CDR3 is TGTGCCAGCTCACCGCGGGGGGCGCCGAATAGGCCCCAGCATTTT.

CDR3 sequence: CASRQTGTANNEQFF. In nucleotides, the CDR3 is TGTGCCAGCAGGCAAACCGGGACAGCTAACAATGAGCAGTTCTTC. The V call is TRBV14, the J call TRBJ2-1; TRBD1 matches 7 bases. The CDR3 runs 15 residues. CDR1 and CDR2 from the germline V gene are SGHDN and FVKESK. Unmatched junction bases numbered 10, after V lost 6 bases and J lost 5 bases.

V and J are TRBV11-2 and TRBJ2-2; the D gene is possibly TRBD2 (6 bases). V dropped 2 bases and J dropped 6 bases, with 13 bases sitting between them. Per the germline V gene, CDR1 is SGHAT and CDR2 is FQNNGV. The CDR3 length is 15 residues. The CDR3 DNA sequence: TGTGCCAGCAGCTTAATTCGGGGGAGCCCCGGGGAGCTGTTTTTT. It specifies CASSLIRGSPGELFF.